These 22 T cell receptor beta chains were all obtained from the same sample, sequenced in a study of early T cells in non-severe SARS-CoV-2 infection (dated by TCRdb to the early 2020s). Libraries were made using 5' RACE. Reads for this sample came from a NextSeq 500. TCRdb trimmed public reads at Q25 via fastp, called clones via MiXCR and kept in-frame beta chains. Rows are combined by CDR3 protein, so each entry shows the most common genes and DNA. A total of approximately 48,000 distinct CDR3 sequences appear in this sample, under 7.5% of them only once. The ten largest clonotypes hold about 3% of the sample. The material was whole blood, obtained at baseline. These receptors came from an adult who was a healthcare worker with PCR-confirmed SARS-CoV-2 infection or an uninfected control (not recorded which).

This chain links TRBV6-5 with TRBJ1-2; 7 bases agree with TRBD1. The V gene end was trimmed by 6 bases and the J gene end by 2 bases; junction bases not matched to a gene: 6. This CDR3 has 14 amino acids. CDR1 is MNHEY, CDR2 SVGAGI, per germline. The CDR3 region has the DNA TGTGCCAGCAGCATCCTACAGGGGAACTATGGCTACACCTTC. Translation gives CASSILQGNYGYTF.

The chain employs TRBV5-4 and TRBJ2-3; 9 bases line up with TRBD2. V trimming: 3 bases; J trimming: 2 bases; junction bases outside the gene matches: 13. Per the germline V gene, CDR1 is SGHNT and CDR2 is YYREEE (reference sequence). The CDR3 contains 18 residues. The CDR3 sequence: CASSSQVVSGGLTDTQYF. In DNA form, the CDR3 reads TGTGCCAGCAGCTCCCAGGTTGTTAGCGGGGGCCTCACAGATACGCAGTATTTT. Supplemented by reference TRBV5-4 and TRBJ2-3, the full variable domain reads ETGVTQSPTHLIKTRGQQVTLRCSSQSGHNTVSWYQQALGQGPQFIFQYYREEENGRGNFPPRFSGLQFPNYSSELNVNALELDDSALYLCASSSQVVSGGLTDTQYFGPGTRLTVL.

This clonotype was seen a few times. CDR3 residues: CASSPSGATDTQYF. For the CDR3, the DNA is TGTGCCAGCAGCCCGAGCGGGGCCACAGATACGCAGTATTTT. The chain uses TRBV5-5 and TRBJ2-3; TRBD2 aligns across 7 bases. Germline CDR1 and CDR2: SGHKS and YYEKEE (reference sequence). This CDR3 has 14 amino acids. V gave up 4 bases and J gave up 2 bases; unmatched junction bases: 4.

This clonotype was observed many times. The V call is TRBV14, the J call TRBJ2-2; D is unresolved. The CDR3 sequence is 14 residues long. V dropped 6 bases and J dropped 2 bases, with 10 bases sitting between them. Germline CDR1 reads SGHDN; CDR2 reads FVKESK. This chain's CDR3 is CASSLRANTGELFF. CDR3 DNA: TGTGCCAGCAGTCTCCGCGCCAACACCGGGGAGCTGTTTTTT.

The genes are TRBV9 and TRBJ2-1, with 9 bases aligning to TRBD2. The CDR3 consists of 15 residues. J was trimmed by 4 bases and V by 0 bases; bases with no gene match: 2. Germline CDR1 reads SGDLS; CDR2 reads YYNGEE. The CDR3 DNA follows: TGTGCCAGCAGCGTAGAGGCGGGGGGGTACAATGAGCAGTTCTTC. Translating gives CASSVEAGGYNEQFF.

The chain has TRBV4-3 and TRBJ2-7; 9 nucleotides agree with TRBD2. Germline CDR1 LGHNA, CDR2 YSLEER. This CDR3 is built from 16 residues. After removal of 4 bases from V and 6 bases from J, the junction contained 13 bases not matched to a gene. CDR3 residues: CASSPQSGGPLSEQYF. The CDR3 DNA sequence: TGCGCCAGCAGCCCGCAAAGCGGGGGGCCCCTGAGCGAGCAGTACTTC.

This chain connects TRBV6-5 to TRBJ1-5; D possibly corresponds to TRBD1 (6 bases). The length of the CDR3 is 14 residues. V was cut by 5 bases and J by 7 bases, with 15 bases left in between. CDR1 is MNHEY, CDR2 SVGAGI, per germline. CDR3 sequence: CASSVRQAEQPQHF. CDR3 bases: TGTGCCAGCAGTGTCAGACAGGCCGAACAGCCCCAGCATTTT.

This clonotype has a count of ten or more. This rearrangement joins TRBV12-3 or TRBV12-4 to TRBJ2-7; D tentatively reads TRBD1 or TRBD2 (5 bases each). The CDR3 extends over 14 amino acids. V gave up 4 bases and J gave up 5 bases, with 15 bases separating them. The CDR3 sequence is CASSYVGVVNEQYF. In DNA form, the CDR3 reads TGTGCCAGCAGTTATGTGGGGGTGGTCAACGAGCAGTACTTC.

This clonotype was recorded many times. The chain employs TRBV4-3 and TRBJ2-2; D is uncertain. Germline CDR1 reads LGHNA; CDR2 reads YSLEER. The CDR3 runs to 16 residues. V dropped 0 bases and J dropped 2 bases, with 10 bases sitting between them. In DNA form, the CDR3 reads TGCGCCAGCAGCCAAGATCTTGCTGCAAACACCGGGGAGCTGTTTTTT. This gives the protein CASSQDLAANTGELFF.

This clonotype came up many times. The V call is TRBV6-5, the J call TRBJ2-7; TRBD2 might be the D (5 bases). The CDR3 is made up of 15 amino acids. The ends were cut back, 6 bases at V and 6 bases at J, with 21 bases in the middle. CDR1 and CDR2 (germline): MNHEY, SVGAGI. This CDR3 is CASSSGNRFLSEQYF. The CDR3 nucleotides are TGTGCCAGCAGCTCCGGGAACAGATTTTTAAGCGAGCAGTACTTC.

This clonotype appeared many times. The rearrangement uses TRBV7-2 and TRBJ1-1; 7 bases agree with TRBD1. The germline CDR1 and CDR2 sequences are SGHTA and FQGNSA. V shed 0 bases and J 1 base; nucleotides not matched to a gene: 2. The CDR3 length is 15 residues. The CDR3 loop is CASSLAGTANTEAFF. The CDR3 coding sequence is TGTGCCAGCAGCTTAGCCGGGACAGCGAACACTGAAGCTTTCTTT.

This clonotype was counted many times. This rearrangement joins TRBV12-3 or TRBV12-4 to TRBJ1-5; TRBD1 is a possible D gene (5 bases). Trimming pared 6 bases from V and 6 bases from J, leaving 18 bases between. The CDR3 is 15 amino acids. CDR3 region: CASSTGTGNFQPQHF. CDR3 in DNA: TGTGCCAGCAGCACCGGGACGGGTAATTTTCAGCCCCAGCATTTT.

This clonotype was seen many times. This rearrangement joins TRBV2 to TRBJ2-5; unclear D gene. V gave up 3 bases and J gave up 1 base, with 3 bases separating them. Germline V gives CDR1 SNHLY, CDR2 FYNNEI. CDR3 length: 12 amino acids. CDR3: CASSEPQETQYF. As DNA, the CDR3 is TGTGCCAGCAGTGAGCCCCAAGAGACCCAGTACTTC.

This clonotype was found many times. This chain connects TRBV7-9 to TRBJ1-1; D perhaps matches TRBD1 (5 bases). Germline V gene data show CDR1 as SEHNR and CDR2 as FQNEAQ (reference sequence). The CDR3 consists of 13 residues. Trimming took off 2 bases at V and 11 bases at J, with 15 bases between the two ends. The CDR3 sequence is CASSLTDQGRAFF. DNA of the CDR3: TGTGCCAGCAGCTTAACCGACCAGGGTAGGGCTTTCTTT.

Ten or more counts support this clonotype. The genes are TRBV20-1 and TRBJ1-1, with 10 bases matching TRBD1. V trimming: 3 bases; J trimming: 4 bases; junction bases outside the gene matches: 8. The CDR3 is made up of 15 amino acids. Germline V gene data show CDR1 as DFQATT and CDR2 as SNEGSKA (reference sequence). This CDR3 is CSARRGTGDITEAFF. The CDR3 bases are TGCAGTGCTAGGAGGGGGACAGGGGATATCACTGAAGCTTTCTTT.

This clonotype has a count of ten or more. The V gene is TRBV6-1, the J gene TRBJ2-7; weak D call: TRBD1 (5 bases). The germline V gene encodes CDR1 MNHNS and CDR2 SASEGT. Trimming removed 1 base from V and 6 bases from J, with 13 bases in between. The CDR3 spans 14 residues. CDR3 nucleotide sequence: TGTGCCAGCAGTGAAGTTATGCAGGGTGGCGAGCAGTACTTC. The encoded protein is CASSEVMQGGEQYF.

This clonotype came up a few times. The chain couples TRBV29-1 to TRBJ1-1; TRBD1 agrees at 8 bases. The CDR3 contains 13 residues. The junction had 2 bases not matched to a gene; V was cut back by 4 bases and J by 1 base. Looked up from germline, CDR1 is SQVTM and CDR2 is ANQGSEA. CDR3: CSVGRGPNTEAFF. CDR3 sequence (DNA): TGCAGCGTTGGCAGGGGGCCGAACACTGAAGCTTTCTTT.

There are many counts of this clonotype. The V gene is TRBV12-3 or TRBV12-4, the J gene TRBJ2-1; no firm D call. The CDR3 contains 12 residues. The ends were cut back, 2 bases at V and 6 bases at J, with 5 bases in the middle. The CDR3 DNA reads TGTGCCAGCAGTTTAAGTATCAATGAGCAGTTCTTC. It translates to CASSLSINEQFF.

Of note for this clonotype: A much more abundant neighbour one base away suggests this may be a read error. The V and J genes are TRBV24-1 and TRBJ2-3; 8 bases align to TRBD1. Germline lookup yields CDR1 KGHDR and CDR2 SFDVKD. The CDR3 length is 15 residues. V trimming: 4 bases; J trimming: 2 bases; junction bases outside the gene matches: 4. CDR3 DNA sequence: TGTGCCACCAGTGAGGACAGGGTCTACACAGATACGCAGTATTTT. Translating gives CATSEDRVYTDTQYF.

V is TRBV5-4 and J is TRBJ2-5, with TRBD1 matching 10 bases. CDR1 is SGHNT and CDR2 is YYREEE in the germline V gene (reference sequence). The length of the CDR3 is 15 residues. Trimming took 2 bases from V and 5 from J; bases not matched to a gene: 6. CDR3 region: CASSFDRGRGETQYF. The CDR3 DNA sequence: TGTGCCAGCAGCTTCGACAGGGGGCGCGGGGAGACCCAGTACTTC.

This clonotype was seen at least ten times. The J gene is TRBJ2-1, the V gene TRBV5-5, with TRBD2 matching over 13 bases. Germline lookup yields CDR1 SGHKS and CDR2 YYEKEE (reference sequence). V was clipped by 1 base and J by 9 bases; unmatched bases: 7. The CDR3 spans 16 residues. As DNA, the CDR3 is TGTGCCAGCAGCTTGACCGGGACTAGCGGGGAAGGTGAGCAGTTCTTC. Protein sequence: CASSLTGTSGEGEQFF.

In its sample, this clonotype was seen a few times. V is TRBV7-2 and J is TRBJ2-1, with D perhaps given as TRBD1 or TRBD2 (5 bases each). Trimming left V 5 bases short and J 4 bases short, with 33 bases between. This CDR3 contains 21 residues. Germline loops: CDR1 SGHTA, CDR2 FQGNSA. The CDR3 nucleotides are TGTGCCAGCAGCATTCAGCCGCTCGGGACCACGTCCTTGGGGCCATACAATGAGCAGTTCTTC. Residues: CASSIQPLGTTSLGPYNEQFF.